Each of the 23 T cell receptor beta chains below was sequenced from the same sample in a study of T cell responses to AZD1222 COVID-19 vaccine. Measured with immunoSEQ multiplex PCR; TCRdb has only the in-frame clones, and not every one. The data show about 85,000 clones, over 75% seen once. Sequenced material: peripheral blood, taken on day 0 of AZD1222 vaccination. The source is an adult in good health.

The gene calls are TRBV20-1 and TRBJ1-3; D remains ambiguous. V was cut by 6 bases and J by 4 bases, with 4 bases left in between. CDR3 size: 10 residues. Germline V gene data show CDR1 as DFQATT and CDR2 as SNEGSKA (reference sequence). In DNA, the CDR3 is TGCAGTGCGAAAGGAAACACCATATATTTT. Its translation is CSAKGNTIYF.

V usage is TRBV28 and J usage is TRBJ1-2, with 10 bases lining up with TRBD1. CDR3 length: 15 amino acids. Germline assignment: CDR1 MDHEN and CDR2 SYDVKM. Trimming cost V 3 bases and J 4 bases; bases outside gene matches: 5. CDR3 sequence reads: CASSFPGQGTYGYTF. The DNA for the CDR3 is TGTGCCAGCAGTTTCCCGGGACAGGGGACCTATGGCTACACCTTC.

The V and J genes are TRBV6-5 and TRBJ2-2; 7 positions match TRBD1. This CDR3 is built from 15 residues. After removal of 5 bases from V and 4 bases from J, the junction contained 7 bases not matched to a gene. In germline, CDR1 is MNHEY, CDR2 SVGAGI. CDR3 residues: CASSPDRVVTGELFF. The CDR3 DNA is TGTGCCAGCAGTCCAGACAGGGTGGTCACCGGGGAGCTGTTTTTT.

V gene TRBV27 combines with J gene TRBJ2-5; a possible D gene is TRBD1 (7 bases). The CDR3 contains 13 residues. Germline CDR1 is MNHEY and CDR2 is SMNVEV (reference sequence). V lost 7 bases and J lost 5, with 14 bases in between. The CDR3 loop is CASKNGGQETQYF. DNA of the CDR3: TGTGCCAGCAAAAACGGGGGACAGGAGACCCAGTACTTC.

The chain combines TRBV11-2 with TRBJ1-2; D might be TRBD1 (6 bases). CDR1 is SGHAT, CDR2 FQNNGV, per germline. This CDR3 has 14 amino acids. Trimming took off 5 bases at V and 8 bases at J, with 18 bases between the two ends. CDR3 in amino acids: CASSALRGAGGYTF. DNA of the CDR3: TGTGCCAGCAGCGCGCTCCGGGGGGCGGGAGGCTACACCTTC.

The V and J genes are TRBV3-1 (or the pseudogene TRBV3-2) and TRBJ1-4, with unresolved D. The CDR3 is 15 residues long. Germline V gene data show CDR1 as LGHDT and CDR2 as YNNKEL (reference sequence). The V gene lost 2 bases and the J gene lost 11 bases, with 18 bases spanning the gap. The CDR3 nucleotides read TGTGCCAGCAGCCAAAGTGCGGGGAACCACGGGAAACTGTTTTTT. Protein sequence: CASSQSAGNHGKLFF.

The genes are TRBV19 and TRBJ2-1, with 8 bases identical to TRBD2. This CDR3 contains 15 residues. Looked up from germline, CDR1 is LNHDA and CDR2 is SQIVND (reference sequence). The trim removed 5 bases at V and 3 bases at J, leaving 6 bases unmatched. For the CDR3, the DNA is TGTGCCAGTAGTGAAGCGGGAGCTGACTACAATGAGCAGTTCTTC. As protein: CASSEAGADYNEQFF. Filled out from reference TRBV19 and TRBJ2-1, the complete variable domain reads DGGITQSPKYLFRKEGQNVTLSCEQNLNHDAMYWYRQDPGQGLRLIYYSQIVNDFQKGDIAEGYSVSREKKESFPLTVTSAQKNPTAFYLCASSEAGADYNEQFFGPGTRLTVL.

The chain has TRBV19 and TRBJ1-4, with D possibly matching TRBD1 (5 bases). Trimming took off 3 bases at V and 7 bases at J, with 12 bases between the two ends. The germline gives CDR1 LNHDA, CDR2 SQIVND (reference sequence). The CDR3 runs 14 residues. The CDR3 DNA reads as TGTGCCAGTAGTATTGGTACAGGTACTGAAAAACTGTTTTTT. Translated: CASSIGTGTEKLFF.

In this sample, this clone turned up once. V is TRBV4-1 and J is TRBJ2-7; no firm D call. The CDR3 totals 15 residues. V was pared by 0 bases and J by 2 bases, with 11 bases between. Per germline, CDR1 MGHRA and CDR2 YSYEKL. The CDR3 nucleotides read TGCGCCAGCAGCCAAGATTCTGGCCCTGCCTACGAGCAGTACTTC. Its translation is CASSQDSGPAYEQYF.

The chain recombines TRBV6-5 with TRBJ1-6, with 10 bases that match TRBD1. Germline values: CDR1 MNHEY, CDR2 SVGAGI. V shed 0 bases and J 9 bases; nucleotides not matched to a gene: 5. The CDR3 is 16 residues long. DNA for the CDR3: TGTGCCAGCAGTTACTCCCGACAGGGGGCGGGTTCACCCCTCCACTTT. Translation: CASSYSRQGAGSPLHF.

J is TRBJ2-1 and V is TRBV2; 10 nucleotides agree with TRBD2. This CDR3 region has 15 residues. Per germline, CDR1 SNHLY and CDR2 FYNNEI. J was trimmed by 9 bases and V by 7 bases; bases with no gene match: 12. CDR3 residues: CASNLGLLAGTEQFF. Written as DNA, the CDR3 is TGTGCCAGCAACCTCGGGCTACTAGCGGGAACTGAGCAGTTCTTC.

The chain combines TRBV7-9 with TRBJ2-1; 9 bases line up with TRBD2. The V and J ends lost 4 bases and 8 bases, in that order; junction bases with no gene match: 9. This CDR3 spans 15 amino acids. The germline V gene encodes CDR1 SEHNR and CDR2 FQNEAQ (reference sequence). The CDR3 nucleotides are TGTGCCAGCAGCTCCAGCGGGAGGCACCTCGATGAGCAGTTCTTC. Translated: CASSSSGRHLDEQFF.

The chain recombines TRBV5-1 with TRBJ2-7; D gene uncertain. CDR1 is SGHRS and CDR2 is YFSETQ in the germline V gene. V was pared by 1 base and J by 2 bases, with 4 bases between. The CDR3 covers 12 residues. CDR3 in DNA: TGCGCCAGCAGCTTGAGTCCCTACGAGCAGTACTTC. Amino acid sequence: CASSLSPYEQYF.

This clone was found once. The V gene is TRBV10-3, the J gene TRBJ1-1, with D hard to call. Trimming removed 4 bases from V and 7 bases from J, with 13 bases in between. This CDR3 spans 13 amino acids. CDR1 is ENHRY and CDR2 is SYGVKD in the germline V gene. The CDR3 DNA follows: TGTGCCATCAGTGGGAGAGGCCCCAGTGAAGCTTTCTTT. It is translated as CAISGRGPSEAFF.

This chain joins TRBV28 and TRBJ2-7; 7 bases are a match to TRBD2. This CDR3 comprises 14 residues. Trimming at V came to 6 bases and at J to 6 bases, leaving 11 bases not matched to a gene. Germline V lookup: CDR1 MDHEN, CDR2 SYDVKM. CDR3 protein: CASRQAGRAAEQYF. As DNA, the CDR3 is TGTGCCAGCAGACAAGCGGGGAGGGCGGCCGAGCAGTACTTC.

The genes are TRBV19 and TRBJ1-5; a weak D match, TRBD1 (5 bases). Trimming pared 5 bases from V and 11 bases from J, leaving 13 bases between. The CDR3 consists of 12 residues. Looked up from germline, CDR1 is LNHDA and CDR2 is SQIVND (reference sequence). CDR3: CASSADRGSQHF. CDR3 in DNA: TGTGCCAGTAGTGCCGACAGAGGTTCCCAGCATTTT.

The chain is built from TRBV6-6 and TRBJ2-7; TRBD1 matches at 8 bases. CDR3 length: 15 residues. Trimming at V came to 5 bases and at J to 2 bases, leaving 8 bases not matched to a gene. Looked up from germline, CDR1 is MNHNY and CDR2 is SVGAGI (reference sequence). CDR3 bases: TGTGCCAGCAGTCAAAACCCGGGACAGGCCTACGAGCAGTACTTC. The encoded protein is CASSQNPGQAYEQYF.

The chain is built from TRBV9 and TRBJ1-6; a weak D match, TRBD1 (6 bases). This CDR3 region has 14 residues. The germline V gene has CDR1 SGDLS and CDR2 YYNGEE. V gave up 0 bases and J gave up 9 bases, with 10 bases separating them. CDR3 coding DNA: TGTGCCAGCAGCGTAGTGGCAGGGGCTTCACCCCTCCACTTT. Translating gives CASSVVAGASPLHF.

The chain uses TRBV6-6 and TRBJ1-4, with a weak D call TRBD1 (5 bases). V was shortened by 5 bases and J by 7 bases, with 14 bases between the two germline ends. The CDR3 consists of 14 residues. The germline CDR1 and CDR2 sequences are MNHNY and SVGAGI (reference sequence). The CDR3 DNA reads TGTGCCAGCAGTAGCGACCGGACACTTGAAAAACTGTTTTTT. The encoded protein is CASSSDRTLEKLFF.

J is TRBJ1-1 and V is TRBV11-1; D remains ambiguous. Germline CDR1 SGHAT, CDR2 FQDESV (reference sequence). This CDR3 comprises 12 residues. The V and J ends lost 2 bases and 1 base respectively, with 2 bases between them. CDR3 amino acids: CASSLQNTEAFF. CDR3 in DNA: TGTGCCAGCAGCTTACAGAACACTGAAGCTTTCTTT.

CDR3 sequence (DNA): TGTGCCAGCAGACCAGGGGTCTTCTACGAGCAGTACTTC. Amino acids: CASRPGVFYEQYF. The chain has TRBV28 and TRBJ2-7; perhaps TRBD1 as D (6 bases). The CDR3 has 13 residues. V lost 6 bases to trimming and J lost 3 bases, with 12 bases between them. Germline CDR1 reads MDHEN; CDR2 reads SYDVKM.

The rearrangement joins TRBV7-6 to TRBJ2-1, with D unclear. CDR1 and CDR2 from the germline V gene are SGHVS and FNYEAQ. The CDR3 length is 15 residues. The V and J ends lost 2 bases and 4 bases respectively, with 12 bases between them. The CDR3 spells CASSLSSPTYNEQFF. The CDR3 DNA reads as TGTGCCAGCAGCTTATCTTCACCTACTTACAATGAGCAGTTCTTC.

The genes are TRBV27 and TRBJ1-6; TRBD1 aligns across 7 bases. Germline V gene sequence: CDR1 MNHEY, CDR2 SMNVEV (reference sequence). V shed 6 bases, J shed 6 bases, and the junction held 8 bases outside the gene matches. CDR3 size: 15 residues. As DNA, the CDR3 is TGTGCCAGCAGGGTACAGGGGCCTCCTAATTCACCCCTCCACTTT. It encodes CASRVQGPPNSPLHF.